This TCR beta chain was identified during a study of molecular identifiers for immune sequencing clone quantification. Overall study findings and caveats: Over 99% of effector molecules, yet under 1% of naive-cell molecules, were held by clones above 20 RNA copies.

CDR3 length: 14 amino acids. The V segment lost 3 bases and the J segment 3 bases; nucleotides outside the gene matches: 2. Germline V gene sequence: CDR1 LNHDA, CDR2 SQIVND (reference sequence). With RNA at 10%, 30% or 50%, naive CD8 libraries came from around 20,000 to 1,000,000 sorted cells. Naive CD8 T cells were FACS-sorted by CD8+CD4-CCR7+CD45RA+ markers. The table lists this clonotype with a few counts. Its antigen is unknown. Bulk TCR libraries were made with methods that had been previously described and with listed TCR primers. TCRdb passed the PCR reads through MiXCR, listing each CDR3 protein once. Of more than 70,000 distinct CDR3 sequences detected, roughly 21% appear once; the ten largest clones hold more than 0.85%.

The clonotype was recovered from a human donor in good health. Some libraries in this study had Jurkat cell RNA spiked in. The sample comprised naive CD8+ T cells from blood, with Jurkat cell RNA spiked in. Described subset: FACS-sorted CD8+CD4-CCR7+CD45RA+ naive T cells. The chain has TRBV19 and TRBJ2-7; 10 bases match TRBD1. This CDR3 reads CASSIRTGGYEQYF. The CDR3 region has the DNA TGTGCCAGTAGTATCAGGACAGGGGGCTACGAGCAGTACTTC. The variable domain in full, with the rest retrieved from reference TRBV19 and TRBJ2-7, is DGGITQSPKYLFRKEGQNVTLSCEQNLNHDAMYWYRQDPGQGLRLIYYSQIVNDFQKGDIAEGYSVSREKKESFPLTVTSAQKNPTAFYLCASSIRTGGYEQYFGPGTRLTVT.